The next 5 T cell receptor beta chains were all read from a single sample in a study of T cell responses to AZD1222 COVID-19 vaccine. Only in-frame clones appear in the TCRdb table, and some are missing; sequencing was by immunoSEQ multiplex PCR. The sample contains 90,000 to 120,000 clones, over 80% of which appear only once. The specimen comprised peripheral blood, sampled on day 0 of AZD1222 vaccination. The receptors come from an adult in good health.

In this sample, this clone turned up once. This chain uses TRBV27 with TRBJ1-4; D is undetermined. Germline V gene sequence: CDR1 MNHEY, CDR2 SMNVEV (reference sequence). Trimming removed 0 bases from V and 4 bases from J, with 6 bases in between. This CDR3 region has 14 residues. Written as DNA, the CDR3 is TGTGCCAGCAGTTTATCAGGGAATAATGAAAAACTGTTTTTT. It translates to CASSLSGNNEKLFF.

This chain links TRBV19 with TRBJ1-3; TRBD1 is a possible D gene (5 bases). The V end lost 7 bases, the J end lost 0 bases, and 13 bases lay between the germline ends. Germline V gene lookup returns CDR1 LNHDA and CDR2 SQIVND (reference sequence). The CDR3 has 15 residues. CDR3 coding DNA: TGTGCCAGTACCGCGGGGGGTCTCTCTGGAAACACCATATATTTT. This encodes CASTAGGLSGNTIYF.

The genes are TRBV15 and TRBJ1-2, with 8 bases lining up with TRBD1. The CDR3 has 16 amino acids. V dropped 4 bases and J dropped 4; count of bases not matched to a gene: 11. Germline loops: CDR1 LNHNV, CDR2 YYDKDF (reference sequence). Here the CDR3 DNA reads TGTGCCACCAGCACCAGACCGGGACAGGTTATCTATGGCTACACCTTC. This codes for CATSTRPGQVIYGYTF. The entire variable domain, with the rest obtained from reference TRBV15 and TRBJ1-2, is as follows: DAMVIQNPRYQVTQFGKPVTLSCSQTLNHNVMYWYQQKSSQAPKLLFHYYDKDFNNEADTPDNFQSRRPNTSFCFLDIRSPGLGDTAMYLCATSTRPGQVIYGYTFGSGTRLTVV.

V gene TRBV21-1 combines with J gene TRBJ2-4. TRBV21-1 is shown as a pseudogene. The CDR3 extends over 14 amino acids. CDR3 bases: TGTGCCAGCAGCAAATGTGAATCCCAAAACATTCAGTACTTC. It yields the protein CASSKCESQNIQYF.

The genes are TRBV28 and TRBJ1-5, with D tentatively TRBD1 (6 bases). V lost 4 bases and J 2 bases, leaving 12 bases between the germline ends. The CDR3 loop spans 15 amino acids. The germline gives CDR1 MDHEN, CDR2 SYDVKM. In nucleotides, the CDR3 is TGTGCCAGCAGTTCCGGGGGCGAGGGCAATCAGCCCCAGCATTTT. Amino acid sequence: CASSSGGEGNQPQHF.